This T cell receptor beta chain was found in a study of T cells expressing NK-cell markers. The germline gives CDR1 SGHDN, CDR2 FVKESK. This CDR3 contains 14 residues. To note about this clonotype: Its antigen is not identified.

Study-wide results and limits: HCMV specificity of the expanded NKG2C+ T cell clones stayed unclear.

It was by 5'RACE template switching with UMIs that TCR beta cDNA was made. Reprocessing the 5' RACE reads, TCRdb reports a single entry for every CDR3 protein and omits DNA. This sample's clone table lists 300,000 to 450,000 distinct CDR3 sequences. The chain recombines TRBV14 with TRBJ2-7. Sequenced input: blood T cells: a sorted CD56 or NKG2C T cell subset, CD4+ or CD8+ T cells, or bulk PBMC T cells (not recorded which). The receptor comes from a man between 18 and 69 years old in good health. The CDR3 loop reads CASSQDLGGSEQYF.